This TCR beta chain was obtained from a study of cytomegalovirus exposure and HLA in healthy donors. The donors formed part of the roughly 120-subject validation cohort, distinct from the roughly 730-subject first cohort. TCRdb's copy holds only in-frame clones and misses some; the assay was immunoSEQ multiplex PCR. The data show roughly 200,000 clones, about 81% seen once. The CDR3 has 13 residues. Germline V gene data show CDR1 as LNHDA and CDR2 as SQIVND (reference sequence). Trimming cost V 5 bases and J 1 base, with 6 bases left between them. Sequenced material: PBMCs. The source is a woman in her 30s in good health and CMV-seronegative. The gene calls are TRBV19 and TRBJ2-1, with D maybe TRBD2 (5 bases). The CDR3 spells CASSERSYNEQFF. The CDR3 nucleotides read TGTGCCAGTAGTGAGCGGTCCTACAATGAGCAGTTCTTC.